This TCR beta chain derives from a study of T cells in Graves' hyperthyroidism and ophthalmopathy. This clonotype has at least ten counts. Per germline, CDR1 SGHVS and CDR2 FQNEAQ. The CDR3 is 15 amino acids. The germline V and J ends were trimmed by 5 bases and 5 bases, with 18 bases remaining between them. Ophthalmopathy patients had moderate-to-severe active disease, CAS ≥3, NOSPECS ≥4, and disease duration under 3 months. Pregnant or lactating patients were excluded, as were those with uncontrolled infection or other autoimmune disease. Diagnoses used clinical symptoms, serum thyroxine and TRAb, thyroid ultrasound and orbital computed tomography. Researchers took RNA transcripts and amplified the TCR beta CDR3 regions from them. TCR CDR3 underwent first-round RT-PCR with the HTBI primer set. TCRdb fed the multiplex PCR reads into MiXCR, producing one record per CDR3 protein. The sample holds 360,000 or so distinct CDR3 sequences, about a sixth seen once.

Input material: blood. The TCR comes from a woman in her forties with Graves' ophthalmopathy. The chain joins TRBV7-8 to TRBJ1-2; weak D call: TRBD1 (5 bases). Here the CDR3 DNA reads TGTGCCAGCAGCAACTTCCAGGGAGCGGGGTATGGCTACACCTTC. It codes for CASSNFQGAGYGYTF.